This T cell receptor beta chain derives from a study of T-cell reconstitution after alpha-beta-depleted transplantation in children. Unique molecular identifiers were incorporated during preparation of the TCRbeta library. From the PCR reads, TCRdb called clonotypes with MiXCR, one entry per CDR3 protein. The repertoire holds roughly 790,000 distinct CDR3 sequences, roughly 15% seen once, with approximately 5% in the top ten. Overall study results and limits: Roughly two months post-transplant, alpha-beta T cells reportedly originated from several hundred graft clones that had expanded. After one year, T-cell counts and TCRbeta diversity mostly came from new T cells.

This clonotype was seen a handful of times. Its antigen remains unknown. CDR3 size: 14 residues. V shed 3 bases and J shed 3 bases, with 13 bases lying between them. Per the germline V gene, CDR1 is SGHRS and CDR2 is YFSETQ. This TCR was recovered from a male patient between 5 and 17 years old who had a stem cell transplant for acute lymphoblastic leukemia, so the T cells may come from the graft donor. The gene calls are TRBV5-1 and TRBJ2-7; possibly TRBD1 for D (6 bases). The sample was PBMCs, mostly from graft donor cells, taken 360 days after TCRalphabeta/CD19-depleted stem cell transplant. The CDR3 protein is CASSSDSGFYEQYF. CDR3 in DNA: TGCGCCAGCAGCTCGGACAGCGGCTTCTACGAGCAGTACTTC.